This TCR beta chain came from a study of cytomegalovirus exposure and HLA in healthy donors (dated by TCRdb to about 2017). For the study in its entirety: An earlier analysis of roughly 500 of the donors reported 276 Gb of sequence data and around 100 million unique TCR beta sequences obtained from approximately 180 million T cells. An early release covering 500 to 750 HLA-typed donors comprised roughly 300 gigabases of sequencing data and 85 million or so unique TCR sequences. The genetic ancestry cluster associated with self-reported Caucasian donors included about 84% of the roughly 410 genotyped donors. The study aimed to test whether signatures of past pathogen exposure could be identified by cataloging public T cell receptors. The study used immunosequencing to profile the T cell repertoires of some 600 subjects and linked those repertoires to cytomegalovirus serostatus. A separate validation cohort of approximately 130 different subjects was used in addition to the approximately 700-subject first cohort. To predict cytomegalovirus infection status, the study combined high-throughput TCR immunosequencing, statistical association of individual TCRs with disease status, and machine learning. A later analysis re-examined previously published TCR beta repertoires from more than 650 donors and added high-resolution HLA genotyping to investigate patterns of TCR occurrence. In the later analysis, no new phenotypic data were used to find candidate immune exposures; instead, reliance was placed on TCR beta sequences and their occurrence across donors. To decide whether each TCR beta V gene segment behaved as functional or pseudogenic, an earlier analysis of some 540 of the donors relied on high-throughput TCR beta sequencing. Donor age, sex, ethnicity and CMV serostatus were collected together with the repertoire data. In a later genetic analysis, genome-wide SNP genotypes for about three fifths of the roughly 670 donors were used, and that subset was treated as a discovery cohort. Every discovery cohort repertoire had been produced on one sequencing platform. Class I and class II HLA loci were covered by the typing at four-digit resolution. The number of donors typed differed by locus, with about 629-630 for A, B, C, DRB1 and DQB1, about 500 for DQA1, 606 for DPA1, and around 450 for DPB1. Because of strong linkage in the cohort, 5 or 6 DR-DQ haplotypes were treated as single units for association and clustering. Among roughly 400 genotyped donors of the cohort, an average of approximately 250,000 unique TCR beta nucleotide sequences were sequenced per donor, around 18% of them non-productive. The full study reports these points: Compared with equally common non-associated chains, HLA-associated TCR beta chains in a later analysis were more clonally expanded and had lower generation probabilities. According to a later genetic analysis, donors in an Asian-associated ancestry cluster had fewer N-insertions in productive TCRs than the approximately 690-donor mean. In an earlier analysis of some 500 of the donors, most TCR beta V segments appeared in productive rearrangements about 87% or about 30% of the time, broadly matching IMGT annotations. Linkage disequilibrium might explain the correlated functional status among segregating V segments, but an unknown experimental factor could not be excluded. Because counts were too low, around 17 rarely observed V segments, including chromosome 9 orphons, were left out of the earlier analysis of 587 of the donors. A later analysis reported that several top co-occurrence clusters appeared linked to parvovirus B19, influenza, CMV and Epstein-Barr virus. In this cohort, only TCR beta chains were sequenced, and detectable features were limited by the absence of alpha or paired-chain data. Sequencing depth was assumed to be roughly uniform across donors in the presence/absence analyses, though that assumption may not hold. It was suggested by the authors that the approach could potentially be generalized to other disease states and immunological phenotypes. CMV serostatus was the only immune exposure information available for the cohort. A total of 164 TCR beta chains were listed by the study as associated with cytomegalovirus. A further reported finding was that TCR beta sequences accurately predicted the HLA-A and HLA-B alleles for most subjects in the first cohort. In a later analysis, TCR association rates were found to vary across HLA loci, with the most associated TCRs seen for DRB1 alleles and the fewest for HLA-C alleles. Because some donors lacked HLA typing at each locus, the association tests relied only on the typed subset. V-gene and J-gene trimming of TCR beta chains was associated with a missense DCLRE1C variant in a later genetic analysis, and the association was replicated in an independent cohort. Across donors, most TCR sequences were observed very rarely, whereas some public TCRs were present in many individuals. A cluster of highly shared sequence variants was judged likely to represent a technical artifact of the sequencing pipeline. Three of the identified cytomegalovirus-associated TCR beta chains were confirmed in vitro to be specific for cytomegalovirus antigens. According to a later analysis, most CMV-associated TCR beta chains appeared to be HLA-restricted, and the HLA associations seemed to be driven largely by CMV exposure. Because the 87-base-pair reads could not distinguish some IMGT-functional V segments, including TRBV6-2 and TRBV6-3, those segments were excluded. The classifier was reported to diagnose cytomegalovirus status with high specificity and sensitivity in both the original and validation cohorts. Assigning TCR associations to individual alleles was difficult when HLA alleles, especially DR and DQ, strongly co-occurred. In a later analysis, around 17,000 TCR beta sequences were associated with specific HLA alleles at a false discovery rate of 0.05.

Points on this clone: The clone's antigen remains unknown. Nothing much larger sits one base from this clone, and base qualities are not available.

Taken from cysteine to phenylalanine, the CDR3 has 15 residues. The entry retains the CDR3 DNA only, 45 bases that are in frame from base 1. In the germline V gene, CDR1 corresponds to MDHEN and CDR2 to SYDVKM. V is reduced by 3 bases and J by 3 bases, leaving a spacing of 12 bases between them. The cohort was made up of roughly 670 healthy bone marrow donors. At the time of sampling, every cohort member was nominally healthy, though immune exposures that went unrecorded were likely present. The donor was CMV seropositive and was included in the group of about 290 seropositive cohort members. Each donor provided a peripheral blood sample, and peripheral blood mononuclear cells were used for TCR beta sequencing. Genomic DNA extraction from the blood cell samples was performed with the Qiagen DNeasy Blood Extraction Kit. Library construction relied on the immunoSEQ multiplex PCR assay. The multiplex PCR relied on a mix of 60 forward primers for TCR Vbeta segments and 13 reverse primers for TCR Jbeta segments. Amplification of the CDR3 region of rearranged TCR beta genes was performed with a multiplex PCR assay on genomic DNA. On the Illumina HiSeq System, the amplified TCR beta libraries were sequenced as 87-base-pair reads. Concerning the study's data processing: A later analysis tallied around 82 million unique TCR beta chains across the 666 repertoires, and around 12 million of those chains were shared by two or more donors. To remove PCR and sequencing errors, raw reads were error-corrected and collapsed into unique sequences using a nearest-neighbor algorithm that merged closely related sequences. Alignment of CDR3 sequences to IMGT reference sequences was used to assign V, D and J gene segments. Each retained sequence needed at least a six-nucleotide match to both a V gene segment and a J gene segment. Rearrangements were classified as productive when the CDR3 lacked stop codons and remained in frame with V and J, and all other rearrangements were classified as non-productive. CDR3 was defined according to IMGT convention as the region running from the second conserved V-encoded cysteine to the conserved J-encoded phenylalanine. In an earlier analysis of around 570 of the donors, sequences lacking an unambiguous match to a single V gene segment were excluded. In an earlier analysis of a few hundred of the donors, V segments were called functional above 56.7% productive rearrangements and were called segregating when the between-donor standard deviation exceeded 5%. A statistical classification framework was developed to diagnose cytomegalovirus status using the catalog of TCR beta chain sequences. A later analysis assigned V and J genes by comparing TCR nucleotide sequences with IMGT/GENE-DB human TR gene sequences. A later analysis assigned CDR3 sequences and most-parsimonious VDJ recombination scenarios with the TCRdist pipeline. A later analysis defined each TCR beta chain by its CDR3 amino acid sequence plus V-gene family, and excluded reads lacking a unique V-gene family. To address suspected cross-contamination and a sequencing artifact, a later analysis removed some 620 highly shared, low-generation-probability nucleotide sequences. For each public chain, a later analysis derived a clonal expansion index from normalized ranks of inferred template counts within each repertoire. In a later analysis, generation probabilities were computed with a VDJ recombination model fitted to out-of-frame rearrangements, and the resulting probabilities were checked against IGoR. In a later analysis, TCR-TCR, TCR-HLA and TCR-CMV co-occurrence was scored with hypergeometric tests, and a repertoire-size bias correction was applied to TCR pairs. To estimate false discovery rates, a later analysis permuted the HLA or CMV assignments 20 times. In a later analysis, co-occurring TCRs were grouped using DBSCAN, with TCRdist sequence similarity added in when clustering inside HLA-allele-positive subsets. For co-occurrence clustering, repertoires with fewer than 30,000 or more than 120,000 public chains were excluded, along with roughly five repertoires with anomalous nucleotide sharing. TCRdb carries this immuneACCESS record with in-frame sequences only. Its versions omit some clonotypes, under half of them owing to an unresolved V gene in the studies checked, with the rest unexplained. The V and J calls and clone size are taken from that table; D and trimming were inferred from the DNA. In all, the sample holds approximately 160,000 clones, and 82% of those were seen once. Of the sample, about 0.89% falls within the top ten clones.

The V gene is TRBV28 and the J gene is TRBJ2-1; 5 matching bases give a weak D call of TRBD2. The sequencing input was PBMCs. The receptor comes from a girl aged 2 to 9 in good health and CMV-seropositive. The encoded CDR3 is CASSFRLASYNEQFF. The DNA sequence reads TGTGCCAGCAGTTTTCGGCTAGCCAGCTACAATGAGCAGTTCTTC.